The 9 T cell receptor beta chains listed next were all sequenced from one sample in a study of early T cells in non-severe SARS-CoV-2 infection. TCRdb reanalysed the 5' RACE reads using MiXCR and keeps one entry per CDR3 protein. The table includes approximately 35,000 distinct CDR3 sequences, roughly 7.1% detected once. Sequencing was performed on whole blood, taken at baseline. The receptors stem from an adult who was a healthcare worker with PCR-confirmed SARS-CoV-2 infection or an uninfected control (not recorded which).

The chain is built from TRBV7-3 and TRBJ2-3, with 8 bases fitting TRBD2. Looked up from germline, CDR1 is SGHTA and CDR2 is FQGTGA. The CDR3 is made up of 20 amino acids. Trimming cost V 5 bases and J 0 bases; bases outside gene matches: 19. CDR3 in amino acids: CASSPLPTSGDHRSTDTQYF. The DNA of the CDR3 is TGTGCCAGCAGCCCCCTCCCAACTAGCGGAGACCATCGTAGCACAGATACGCAGTATTTT. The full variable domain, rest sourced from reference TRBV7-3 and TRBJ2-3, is GAGVSQTPSNKVTEKGKYVELRCDPISGHTALYWYRQSLGQGPEFLIYFQGTGAADDSGLPNDRFFAVRPEGSVSTLKIQRTERGDSAVYLCASSPLPTSGDHRSTDTQYFGPGTRLTVL.

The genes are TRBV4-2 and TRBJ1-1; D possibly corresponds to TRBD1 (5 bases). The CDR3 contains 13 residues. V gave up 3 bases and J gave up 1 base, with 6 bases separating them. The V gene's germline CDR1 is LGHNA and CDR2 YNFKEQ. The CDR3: CASSQTENTEAFF. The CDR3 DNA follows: TGTGCCAGCAGCCAGACAGAGAACACTGAAGCTTTCTTT.

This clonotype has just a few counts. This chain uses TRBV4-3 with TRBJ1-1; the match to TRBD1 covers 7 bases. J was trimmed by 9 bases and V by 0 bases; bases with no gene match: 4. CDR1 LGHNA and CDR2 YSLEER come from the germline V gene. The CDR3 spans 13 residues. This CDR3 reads CASSQEQGQKAFF. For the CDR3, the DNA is TGCGCCAGCAGCCAAGAACAGGGACAGAAAGCTTTCTTT.

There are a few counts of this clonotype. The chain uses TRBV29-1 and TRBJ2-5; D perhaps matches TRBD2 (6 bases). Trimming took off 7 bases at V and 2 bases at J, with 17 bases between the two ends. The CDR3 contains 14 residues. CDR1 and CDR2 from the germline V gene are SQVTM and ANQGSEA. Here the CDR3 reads CSAPGLSGQETQYF. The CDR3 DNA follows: TGCAGCGCACCCGGACTTAGCGGACAAGAGACCCAGTACTTC.

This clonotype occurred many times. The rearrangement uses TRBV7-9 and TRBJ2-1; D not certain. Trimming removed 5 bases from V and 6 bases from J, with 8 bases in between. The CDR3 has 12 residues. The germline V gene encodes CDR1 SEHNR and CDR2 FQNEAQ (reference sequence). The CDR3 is CASSTTLNEQFF. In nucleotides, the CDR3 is TGTGCCAGCAGCACGACACTCAATGAGCAGTTCTTC.

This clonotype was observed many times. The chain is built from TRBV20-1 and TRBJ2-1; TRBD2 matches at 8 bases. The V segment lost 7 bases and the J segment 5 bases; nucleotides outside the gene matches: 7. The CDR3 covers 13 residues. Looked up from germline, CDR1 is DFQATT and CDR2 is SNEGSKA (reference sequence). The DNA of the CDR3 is TGCAGTGGTTACAGCGGGAGCCACAATGAGCAGTTCTTC. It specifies CSGYSGSHNEQFF.

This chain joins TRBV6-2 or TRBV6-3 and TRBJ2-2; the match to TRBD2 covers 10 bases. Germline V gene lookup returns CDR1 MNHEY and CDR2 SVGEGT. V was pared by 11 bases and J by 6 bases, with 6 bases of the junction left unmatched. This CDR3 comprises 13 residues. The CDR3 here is CAGSGTSAGELFF. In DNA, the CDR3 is TGTGCCGGATCCGGGACTAGCGCCGGGGAGCTGTTTTTT.

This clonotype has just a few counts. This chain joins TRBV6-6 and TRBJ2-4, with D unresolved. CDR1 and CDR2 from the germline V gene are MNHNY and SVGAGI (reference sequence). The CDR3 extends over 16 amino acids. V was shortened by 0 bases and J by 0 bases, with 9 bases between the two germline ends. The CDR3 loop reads CASSYSPLTAKNIQYF. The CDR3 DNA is TGTGCCAGCAGTTACTCTCCGCTCACAGCCAAAAACATTCAGTACTTC.

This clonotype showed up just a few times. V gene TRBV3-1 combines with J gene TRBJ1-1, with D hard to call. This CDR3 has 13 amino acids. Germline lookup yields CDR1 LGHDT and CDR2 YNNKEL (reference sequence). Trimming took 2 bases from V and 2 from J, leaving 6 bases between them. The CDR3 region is CASSQKVNTEAFF. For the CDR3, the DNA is TGTGCCAGCAGCCAAAAGGTTAACACTGAAGCTTTCTTT.